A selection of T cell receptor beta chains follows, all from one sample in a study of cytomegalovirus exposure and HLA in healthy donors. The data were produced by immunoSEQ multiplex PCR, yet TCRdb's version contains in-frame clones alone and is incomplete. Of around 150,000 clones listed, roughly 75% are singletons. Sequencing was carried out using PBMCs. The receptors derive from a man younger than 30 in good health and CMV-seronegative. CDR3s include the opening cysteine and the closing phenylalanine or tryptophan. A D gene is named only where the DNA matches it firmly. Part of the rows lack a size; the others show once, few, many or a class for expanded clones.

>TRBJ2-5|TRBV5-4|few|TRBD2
CASSLGPSGSPGETQYF
TGTGCCAGCAGCTTAGGGCCTAGCGGAAGTCCGGGGGAGACCCAGTACTTC
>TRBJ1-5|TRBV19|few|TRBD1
CARPGTVIPQNSNQPQHF
TGTGCCAGACCTGGGACAGTTATTCCCCAAAATAGCAATCAGCCCCAGCATTTT
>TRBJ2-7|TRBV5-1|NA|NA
CASSLIAGSSYEQYF
TGCGCCAGCAGCTTGATTGCAGGGTCCTCCTACGAGCAGTACTTC
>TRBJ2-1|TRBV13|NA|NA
CASSPLQRNLSYNEQFF
TGTGCCAGCAGCCCCCTCCAGCGGAATCTCTCCTACAATGAGCAGTTCTTC
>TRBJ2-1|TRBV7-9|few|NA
CASSLKAERANEQFF
TGTGCCAGCAGCTTAAAGGCTGAGCGGGCCAATGAGCAGTTCTTC
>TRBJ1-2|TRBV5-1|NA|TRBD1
CASSLGATGGGYTF
TGCGCCAGCAGCTTGGGGGCGACAGGGGGTGGCTACACCTTC
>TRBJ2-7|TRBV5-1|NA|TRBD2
CASSLGASGTGEQYF
TGCGCCAGCAGCTTGGGGGCTAGCGGGACGGGGGAGCAGTACTTC
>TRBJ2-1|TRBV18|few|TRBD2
CASSPGLDNEQFF
TGTGCCAGCTCACCCGGACTAGACAATGAGCAGTTCTTC
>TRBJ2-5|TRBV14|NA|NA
CASSFQETQYF
TGTGCCAGCAGCTTCCAGGAGACCCAGTACTTC
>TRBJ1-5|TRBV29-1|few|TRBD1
CSVLGQGSNQPQHF
TGCAGCGTTCTGGGACAGGGAAGCAATCAGCCCCAGCATTTT
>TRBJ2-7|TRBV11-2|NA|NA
CASSLASQDEQYF
TGTGCCAGCAGTTTAGCGTCTCAGGACGAGCAGTACTTC
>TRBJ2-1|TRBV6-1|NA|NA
CASVLAPYNEQFF
TGTGCCAGCGTGCTAGCGCCGTACAATGAGCAGTTCTTC
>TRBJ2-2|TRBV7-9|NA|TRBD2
CASRPSAGAVGELFF
TGTGCCAGCAGACCCTCTGCGGGAGCGGTCGGGGAGCTGTTTTTT
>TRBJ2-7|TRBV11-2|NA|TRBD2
CASSRQGLAGYEQYF
TGTGCCAGCAGCCGACAGGGACTAGCGGGATACGAGCAGTACTTC
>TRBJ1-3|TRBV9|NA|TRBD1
CASSVDPLGEGAENTIYF
TGTGCCAGCAGCGTAGATCCCCTAGGTGAGGGGGCGGAAAACACCATATATTTT
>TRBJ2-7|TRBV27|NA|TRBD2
CASIGTSVYEQYF
TGTGCCAGCATCGGGACTAGCGTTTACGAGCAGTACTTC
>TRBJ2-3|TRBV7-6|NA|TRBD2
CASSLGLAGITDTQYF
TGTGCCAGCAGCTTAGGACTAGCGGGAATCACAGATACGCAGTATTTT
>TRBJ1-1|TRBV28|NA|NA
CASSLGPRARDVF
TGTGCCAGCAGTCTGGGCCCCAGGGCCCGCGACGTCTTT
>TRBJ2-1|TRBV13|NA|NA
CASSADNYNEQFF
TGTGCCAGCAGCGCCGACAACTACAATGAGCAGTTCTTC
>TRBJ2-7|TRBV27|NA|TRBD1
CASGDRSGNEQYF
TGTGCCAGCGGGGACAGAAGCGGAAATGAGCAGTACTTC
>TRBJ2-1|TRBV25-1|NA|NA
CASSEYNREPEKGQFF
TGTGCCAGCAGTGAATACAACAGGGAACCAGAAAAGGGGCAGTTCTTC
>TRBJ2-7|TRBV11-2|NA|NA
CASSLARGAGEDEQYF
TGTGCCAGCAGCTTGGCTCGTGGGGCCGGAGAGGACGAGCAGTACTTC
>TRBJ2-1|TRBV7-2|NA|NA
CASSLASPPYNEQFF
TGTGCCAGCAGCTTAGCATCTCCCCCCTACAATGAGCAGTTCTTC
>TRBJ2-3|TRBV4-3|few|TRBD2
CASSQTSGSPDTQYF
TGCGCCAGCAGCCAAACTAGCGGGAGCCCCGATACGCAGTATTTT
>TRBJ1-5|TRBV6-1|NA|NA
CASSPARSNQPQHF
TGTGCCAGCAGCCCCGCGAGATCCAATCAGCCCCAGCATTTT
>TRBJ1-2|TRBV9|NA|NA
CASSLGRDGYTF
TGTGCCAGCAGCTTAGGGAGGGATGGCTACACCTTC
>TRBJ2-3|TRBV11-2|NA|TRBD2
CASSFLATSGRLTDTQYF
TGTGCCAGCAGCTTTTTGGCTACTAGCGGGAGATTGACAGATACGCAGTATTTT
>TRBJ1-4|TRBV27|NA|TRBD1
CASSLTGGLEKLFF
TGTGCCAGCAGTCTGACAGGGGGGCTTGAAAAACTGTTTTTT
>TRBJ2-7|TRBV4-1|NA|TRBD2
CASSPRGGPDEQYF
TGCGCCAGCAGCCCAAGGGGAGGGCCTGACGAGCAGTACTTC
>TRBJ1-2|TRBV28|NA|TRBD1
CASSLGGQGANYGYTF
TGTGCCAGCAGTTTAGGGGGACAGGGCGCCAACTATGGCTACACCTTC
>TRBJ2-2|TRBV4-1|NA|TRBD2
CASSQGGRASSTGELFF
TGCGCCAGCAGCCAAGGCGGGAGGGCATCGAGCACCGGGGAGCTGTTTTTT
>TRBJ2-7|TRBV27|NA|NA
CASSFRADLSYEQYF
TGTGCCAGCAGTTTCCGGGCGGACTTGTCGTACGAGCAGTACTTC
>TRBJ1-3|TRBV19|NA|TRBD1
CASRGQGTGNTIYF
TGTGCCAGTAGGGGACAGGGAACTGGAAACACCATATATTTT
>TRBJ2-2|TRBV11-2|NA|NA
CASSFNAPSNTGELFF
TGTGCCAGCAGCTTCAACGCGCCCTCGAACACCGGGGAGCTGTTTTTT
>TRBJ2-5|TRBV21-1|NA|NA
CASSKLQQGARETQYF
TGTGCCAGCAGCAAACTGCAACAGGGGGCGCGGGAGACCCAGTACTTC
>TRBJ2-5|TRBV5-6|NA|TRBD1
CASSLNRGWETQYF
TGTGCCAGCAGCTTGAACAGGGGCTGGGAGACCCAGTACTTC
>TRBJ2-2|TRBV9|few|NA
CASSVGYRNTGELFF
TGTGCCAGCAGCGTAGGGTACAGAAACACCGGGGAGCTGTTTTTT
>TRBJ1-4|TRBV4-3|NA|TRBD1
CASSPGTGKYPTNEKLFF
TGCGCCAGCAGCCCTGGGACAGGGAAATACCCCACTAATGAAAAACTGTTTTTT
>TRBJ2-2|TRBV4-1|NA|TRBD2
CASSQGLAGSGELFF
TGCGCCAGCAGCCAAGGGTTAGCGGGTTCCGGGGAGCTGTTTTTT
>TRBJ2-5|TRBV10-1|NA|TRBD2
CASSEGLAVQETQYF
TGCGCCAGCAGTGAGGGGCTAGCGGTACAAGAGACCCAGTACTTC
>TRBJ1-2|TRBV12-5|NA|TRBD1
CASGRGRTGIGYGYTF
TGTGCTAGTGGACGCGGTCGGACAGGGATTGGCTATGGCTACACCTTC
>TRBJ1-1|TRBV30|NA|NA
CAWSAQEGGSFF
TGTGCCTGGAGTGCACAGGAAGGGGGATCTTTCTTT
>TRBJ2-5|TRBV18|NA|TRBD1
CASSSTGQEETQYF
TGTGCCAGCTCATCCACCGGACAGGAAGAGACCCAGTACTTC
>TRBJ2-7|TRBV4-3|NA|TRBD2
CASSQDLGEGRFNEQYF
TGCGCCAGCAGCCAAGATCTAGGGGAGGGCCGCTTCAACGAGCAGTACTTC
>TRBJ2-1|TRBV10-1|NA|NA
CASSTTGVGQFF
TGCGCCAGCAGTACGACAGGAGTGGGGCAGTTCTTC
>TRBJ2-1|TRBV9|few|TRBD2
CASSLSPWTSGTNEQFF
TGTGCCAGCAGCCTTTCCCCCTGGACTAGCGGGACGAATGAGCAGTTCTTC
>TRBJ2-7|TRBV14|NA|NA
CASSQQGGSSYEQYF
TGTGCCAGCAGCCAACAGGGGGGTAGCTCCTACGAGCAGTACTTC
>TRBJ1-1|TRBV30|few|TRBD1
CAWSVRGGTDLDMNTEAFF
TGTGCCTGGAGTGTACGGGGGGGGACAGACCTCGACATGAACACTGAAGCTTTCTTT
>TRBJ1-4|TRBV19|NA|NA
CASSIGTIPTNEKLFF
TGTGCCAGTAGTATAGGAACAATCCCAACTAATGAAAAACTGTTTTTT
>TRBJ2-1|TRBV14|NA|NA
CASSQGALPGRFF
TGTGCCAGCAGCCAAGGGGCACTCCCTGGGCGGTTCTTC
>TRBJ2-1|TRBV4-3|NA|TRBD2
CASSQDRAAGAYNEQFF
TGCGCCAGCAGCCAAGATCGGGCGGCGGGGGCCTACAATGAGCAGTTCTTC
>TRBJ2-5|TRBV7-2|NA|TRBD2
CASSLNGRGKETQYF
TGTGCCAGCAGCTTAAACGGGAGGGGGAAAGAGACCCAGTACTTC
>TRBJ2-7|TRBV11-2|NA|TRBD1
CASSTRTGKISEQYF
TGTGCCAGCAGCACGCGGACAGGGAAAATATCCGAGCAGTACTTC
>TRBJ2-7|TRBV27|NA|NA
CASSLGAFSSYEQYF
TGTGCCAGCAGTCTGGGGGCGTTCAGCTCCTACGAGCAGTACTTC
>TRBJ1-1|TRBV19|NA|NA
CASADSLNTEAFF
TGTGCCAGTGCGGACAGTTTAAACACTGAAGCTTTCTTT
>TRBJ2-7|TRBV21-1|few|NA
CASSADGSSYEQYF
TGTGCCAGCAGCGCCGACGGGAGCTCCTACGAGCAGTACTTC
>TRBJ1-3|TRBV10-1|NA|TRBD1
CASRGPRGLEGNTIYF
TGCGCCAGCAGGGGACCCAGGGGGTTGGAAGGAAACACCATATATTTT
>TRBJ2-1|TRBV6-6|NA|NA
CASTPERRYNEQFF
TGTGCCAGCACCCCCGAGAGGCGCTACAATGAGCAGTTCTTC